This T cell receptor (beta chain) was sequenced for a study of T cells in localized non-small cell lung cancer. On this clone itself: The antigen is not known.

Overall study results and limits: Adjacent lung exhibited a median of 57 among the 100 most abundant tumor clones. Longer overall survival was linked to higher blood T cell density. Tumor trailed uninvolved adjacent lung in T cell clonality, which peaked there.

The V gene's germline CDR1 is SEHNR and CDR2 FQNEAQ (reference sequence). The ends were cut back, 3 bases at V and 2 bases at J, with 7 bases in the middle. The CDR3 contains 13 residues. The table came from immunoSEQ multiplex PCR; TCRdb's copy has only in-frame clones and leaves some out. The profile shows around 25,000 clones, 89% of them singletons. The sequence derives from a man aged 35-75 years with stage I squamous cell lung carcinoma. The starting material was peripheral blood, obtained before any cancer treatment. The V call is TRBV7-9, the J call TRBJ1-2; perhaps TRBD1 as D (6 bases). The CDR3 here is CASSFGTNYGYTF. The CDR3 region has the DNA TGTGCCAGCAGCTTCGGGACAAACTATGGCTACACCTTC.